The 28 T cell receptor beta chains listed next were all sequenced from one sample in a study of blood T cells in healthy people across ages. For the second PCR, which ran for 7 to 11 cycles, a sample-barcoded 5' primer and a J-beta primer mix were used. TCRdb re-called the 5' RACE reads through MiXCR, storing one row per CDR3 protein. The sample has fewer than 950,000 distinct CDR3 sequences, roughly 34% seen once. Material: blood. Receptors originate from a man younger than 35 in good health.

This clonotype was seen more than once but under ten times. This chain connects TRBV12-3 or TRBV12-4 to TRBJ1-3, with D unresolved. The CDR3 runs to 15 residues. Trimming took off 8 bases at V and 5 bases at J, with 19 bases between the two ends. The CDR3 DNA reads as TGTGCCAGCGGGATAGGAGTGACGACGAGAAACACCATATATTTT. Translated: CASGIGVTTRNTIYF.

The genes are TRBV6-1 and TRBJ1-2; unclear D gene. V lost 2 bases and J lost 6, with 7 bases in between. This CDR3 is built from 12 residues. CDR1 and CDR2 (germline): MNHNS, SASEGT. The CDR3 coding sequence is TGTGCCAGCAGTGAACACCCCGATGGCTACACCTTC. It codes for CASSEHPDGYTF.

This clonotype was recorded a few times. CDR3 in DNA: TGTGCCAGCAGTATACCCCTTGGGGAGCTGTTTTTT. Protein sequence: CASSIPLGELFF. This sequence joins TRBV12-3 or TRBV12-4 and TRBJ2-2, with D unclear. Trimming took off 5 bases at V and 8 bases at J, with 9 bases between the two ends. The CDR3 runs to 12 residues.

This clonotype was observed at least ten times. This chain links TRBV5-1 with TRBJ2-1; D call uncertain. Germline V CDR1 and CDR2: SGHRS, YFSETQ. The ends were cut back, 4 bases at V and 8 bases at J, with 16 bases in the middle. The CDR3 length is 14 residues. CDR3 sequence: CASSPSHPGDEQFF. The DNA for the CDR3 is TGCGCCAGCAGCCCTTCACACCCTGGGGATGAGCAGTTCTTC.

This clonotype has a handful of counts. V usage is TRBV6-5 and J usage is TRBJ2-7; 8 bases align to TRBD1. The J call may be faulty, since TRBJ2-5 better matches the DNA end. This CDR3 has 14 amino acids. Germline V gene data show CDR1 as MNHEY and CDR2 as SVGAGI. The CDR3 sequence: CASSRDRRFRTQYF. Here the CDR3 DNA reads TGTGCCAGCAGTCGGGACAGGCGCTTCAGGACCCAGTACTTC.

This clonotype was observed a few times. The V and J genes are TRBV7-2 and TRBJ1-1; the D is unclear. From germline, CDR1 is SGHTA and CDR2 FQGNSA. Trimming stripped 1 base from V and 11 bases from J, with 8 bases between. This CDR3 is built from 11 residues. Here the CDR3 DNA reads TGTGCCAGCAGCTTAGATCTCTTGGCTTTCTTT. Protein sequence: CASSLDLLAFF.

V gene TRBV5-5 combines with J gene TRBJ2-2, with D hard to call. Germline loops: CDR1 SGHKS, CDR2 YYEKEE (reference sequence). The CDR3 sequence is 16 residues long. Deletions cut 4 bases from V and 0 bases from J, with 13 bases between. CDR3 nucleotides: TGTGCCAGCAGCAGTATACGCAGCGCGAACACCGGGGAGCTGTTTTTT. This sequence encodes CASSSIRSANTGELFF.

The chain links TRBV7-3 to TRBJ2-2, with D perhaps TRBD1 (5 bases). The CDR3 is 15 amino acids. Germline assignment: CDR1 SGHTA and CDR2 FQGTGA. The ends were cut back, 2 bases at V and 3 bases at J, with 10 bases in the middle. Here the CDR3 DNA reads TGTGCCAGCAGCTTATCATTAGGGGACACCGGGGAGCTGTTTTTT. Protein product: CASSLSLGDTGELFF.

The CDR3 DNA reads TGCAGTGCTAGCGACGCGGGGGGCCCCTACAATGAGCAGTTCTTC. It translates to CSASDAGGPYNEQFF. The chain is built from TRBV20-1 and TRBJ2-1; 8 bases match TRBD2. Germline V lookup: CDR1 DFQATT, CDR2 SNEGSKA (reference sequence). J was trimmed by 2 bases and V by 3 bases; bases with no gene match: 6. This CDR3 region has 15 residues.

The V call is TRBV20-1, the J call TRBJ1-5, with 7 bases identical to TRBD1. CDR1 is DFQATT and CDR2 is SNEGSKA in the germline V gene (reference sequence). Trimming removed 5 bases from V and 2 bases from J; junction bases left unmatched: 6. This CDR3 has 14 amino acids. This CDR3 is CSAPGGSGNQPQHF. Written as DNA, the CDR3 is TGCAGTGCTCCAGGGGGGTCGGGCAATCAGCCCCAGCATTTT.

The chain combines TRBV28 with TRBJ2-5, with TRBD1 matching 9 bases. CDR1 and CDR2 (germline): MDHEN, SYDVKM. With 8 bases clipped from V and 11 bases from J, the junction kept 12 bases outside the gene matches. The CDR3 totals 13 residues. The CDR3 sequence: CASQGQGRNEQYF. CDR3 in DNA: TGTGCCAGCCAGGGACAGGGAAGGAATGAGCAGTACTTC. The full variable domain, rest sourced from reference TRBV28 and TRBJ2-5, is DVKVTQSSRYLVKRTGEKVFLECVQDMDHENMFWYRQDPGLGLRLIYFSYDVKMKEKGDIPEGYSVSREKKERFSLILESASTNQTSMYLCASQGQGRNEQYFGPGTRLLVL.

The gene calls are TRBV7-8 and TRBJ2-7, with D uncertain. CDR3 length: 16 amino acids. CDR1 is SGHVS and CDR2 is FQNEAQ in the germline V gene. Trimming removed 6 bases at V and 5 bases at J, with 23 bases between. The CDR3 DNA sequence: TGTGCCAGCAGAGCTAAAAGGGCCCGGGCTGGGGACGAGCAGTACTTC. Protein: CASRAKRARAGDEQYF.

The chain couples TRBV21-1 to TRBJ2-7. TRBV21-1 is marked as a pseudogene. This CDR3 is built from 14 residues. CDR3 region: CASSKVVDSYEQYF. The CDR3 DNA is TGTGCCAGCAGCAAAGTTGTGGACTCCTACGAGCAGTACTTC.

The chain combines TRBV6-6 with TRBJ2-3; the D is unclear. Germline CDR1 MNHNY, CDR2 SVGAGI (reference sequence). V gave up 7 bases and J gave up 0 bases, with 14 bases separating them. CDR3 length equals 15 residues. CDR3: CASTEVGFSTDTQYF. The CDR3 DNA reads as TGTGCCAGCACCGAGGTGGGATTTAGCACAGATACGCAGTATTTT.

This chain connects TRBV2 to TRBJ1-2; D is uncertain. Germline CDR1 reads SNHLY; CDR2 reads FYNNEI. The length of the CDR3 is 11 residues. V was pared by 4 bases and J by 13 bases, with 13 bases between. This CDR3 reads CASSASWWGTF. In nucleotides, the CDR3 is TGTGCCAGCAGTGCGAGCTGGTGGGGCACCTTC.

In the case of this clonotype: This could be a read error, since a much larger clone is one nucleotide away. The chain uses TRBV7-2 and TRBJ2-7; the D is unclear. Trimming removed 3 bases from V and 7 bases from J, with 19 bases in between. The CDR3 sequence is 15 residues long. Germline V CDR1 and CDR2: SGHTA, FQGNSA. The chain's CDR3 is CASSLIGRLSGEQYF. The CDR3 nucleotides are TGTGCCAGCAGCTTGATAGGACGGCTCTCTGGGGAGCAGTACTTC.

The gene calls are TRBV4-1 and TRBJ2-2, with 8 bases that match TRBD2. The J segment lost 2 bases and the V segment lost 5 bases, leaving 4 bases of the junction unmatched. This CDR3 region has 15 residues. Looked up from germline, CDR1 is MGHRA and CDR2 is YSYEKL. For the CDR3, the DNA is TGCGCCAGCAGCTTTAGCGGGGCTAACACCGGGGAGCTGTTTTTT. Translated, it gives CASSFSGANTGELFF.

This chain uses TRBV5-1 with TRBJ2-1; 10 bases are shared with TRBD2. Germline lookup yields CDR1 SGHRS and CDR2 YFSETQ. The CDR3 has 18 residues. Trimming took 0 bases from V and 8 from J; bases not matched to a gene: 14. The DNA of the CDR3 is TGCGCCAGCAGCTTGGTCCTCCTCTCAGCGGGGGGGCTCCATGAGCAGTTCTTC. Protein product: CASSLVLLSAGGLHEQFF.

This rearrangement joins TRBV29-1 to TRBJ2-2, with 8 positions matching TRBD2. CDR3 size: 16 residues. CDR1 and CDR2 (germline): SQVTM, ANQGSEA. The V gene end was trimmed by 4 bases and the J gene end by 5 bases; junction bases not matched to a gene: 12. The CDR3, as DNA: TGCAGCGTTGTGGCGGGGGGCGACCCCTATACCGGGGAGCTGTTTTTT. Translating gives CSVVAGGDPYTGELFF.

This clonotype was recorded at least ten times. CDR3: CASSFGGLSADTQYF. The CDR3 DNA reads TGTGCCAGCAGTTTCGGGGGGCTCAGTGCAGATACGCAGTATTTT. The rearrangement links TRBV12-3 or TRBV12-4 to TRBJ2-3, with D possibly being TRBD2 (7 bases). V was clipped by 3 bases and J by 4 bases, with 14 bases between them. The CDR3 spans 15 residues.

This clonotype was detected only a few times. This rearrangement joins TRBV12-5 to TRBJ2-1; D uncertain. Germline CDR1 and CDR2: LGHNT and FRNRAP. The V and J ends lost 1 base and 0 bases respectively, with 13 bases between them. The CDR3 is 17 amino acids. The CDR3 reads CASGLGLMAISYNEQFF. For the CDR3, the DNA is TGTGCTAGTGGTTTGGGACTGATGGCCATCTCCTACAATGAGCAGTTCTTC.

The sample holds a few counts of this clonotype. The gene calls are TRBV4-1 and TRBJ2-7; D perhaps matches TRBD2 (6 bases). Germline loops: CDR1 MGHRA, CDR2 YSYEKL. The V end lost 6 bases, the J end lost 7 bases, and 25 bases lay between the germline ends. The CDR3 runs 16 residues. CDR3 residues: CASSHGGEPGSNEQYF. CDR3 nucleotide sequence: TGCGCCAGCAGTCACGGCGGGGAGCCGGGGTCCAATGAGCAGTACTTC.

This clonotype came up many times. This chain connects TRBV9 to TRBJ2-3; D uncertain. Trimming removed 0 bases from V and 5 bases from J, with 10 bases in between. The length of the CDR3 is 14 residues. Germline CDR1 and CDR2: SGDLS and YYNGEE. The CDR3 region is CASSVATWGDTQYF. The DNA for the CDR3 is TGTGCCAGCAGCGTAGCTACTTGGGGAGATACGCAGTATTTT. The full variable domain, with the rest looked up from reference TRBV9 and TRBJ2-3, is DSGVTQTPKHLITATGQRVTLRCSPRSGDLSVYWYQQSLDQGLQFLIQYYNGEERAKGNILERFSAQQFPDLHSELNLSSLELGDSALYFCASSVATWGDTQYFGPGTRLTVL.

The chain couples TRBV4-2 to TRBJ2-1, with a possible D match to TRBD2 (5 bases). V lost 1 base and J 6 bases, leaving 25 bases between the germline ends. Germline assignment: CDR1 LGHNA and CDR2 YNFKEQ. There are 19 residues in the CDR3. CDR3 residues: CASSQALLLSTRPTNEQFF. The CDR3 region has the DNA TGTGCCAGCAGCCAAGCCCTCCTTTTGAGCACTAGACCCACCAATGAGCAGTTCTTC.

The chain carries TRBV29-1 and TRBJ2-1, with 9 bases matching TRBD2. Germline CDR1 is SQVTM and CDR2 is ANQGSEA. The CDR3 totals 15 residues. The junction had 13 bases not matched to a gene; V was cut back by 6 bases and J by 7 bases. CDR3 nucleotides: TGCAGCGTCTCCTGGGGGGGACTAGCTAGGAATGAGCAGTTCTTC. It specifies CSVSWGGLARNEQFF.

This clonotype was seen repeatedly, ten times or more. The V gene is TRBV6-6, the J gene TRBJ2-1; D possibly corresponds to TRBD2 (6 bases). Trimming pared 2 bases from V and 4 bases from J, leaving 18 bases between. Germline CDR1 is MNHNY and CDR2 is SVGAGI (reference sequence). CDR3 length: 17 amino acids. CDR3 amino acids: CASSYGRRGGDYNEQFF. The CDR3 DNA reads as TGTGCCAGCAGTTACGGTAGGAGAGGCGGGGATTACAATGAGCAGTTCTTC.

V usage is TRBV20-1 and J usage is TRBJ1-2; tentatively, D is TRBD1 (6 bases). Germline values: CDR1 DFQATT, CDR2 SNEGSKA (reference sequence). The CDR3 sequence is 18 residues long. V lost 8 bases to trimming and J lost 4 bases, with 32 bases between them. The CDR3 reads CSSQSSRTVGGAGYGYTF. In nucleotides, the CDR3 is TGCAGTTCACAGAGTTCTCGAACCGTGGGGGGCGCAGGCTATGGCTACACCTTC.

This chain connects TRBV4-1 to TRBJ2-5; TRBD2 might be the D (6 bases). CDR3 size: 14 residues. V lost 1 base to trimming and J lost 1 base, with 7 bases between them. Germline lookup yields CDR1 MGHRA and CDR2 YSYEKL. As DNA, the CDR3 is TGCGCCAGCAGCCAAGTGGGGGGCCAAGAGACCCAGTACTTC. This encodes CASSQVGGQETQYF.